Following are 19 T cell receptor beta chains from one sample sequenced in a study of radiation and T cells in renal cell carcinoma (dated by TCRdb to 2018 to 2020). The meaning of the sample's time point label: baseline pretreatment blood. Per the publication, the treatment or condition label means: 15 Gy SBRT to primary tumor, nephrectomy 4 weeks later. Library construction relied on the immunoSEQ multiplex PCR assay. TCRdb's version of the immuneACCESS table is confined to in-frame rearrangements and falls short of the full clone set. An unresolved V gene accounts for under half of the shortfall where checked; the remainder is of unknown origin. This sample holds about 95,000 clones; less than 90% were observed only once. The top ten hold around 7.9% of the sample. The specimen was blood, collected from a patient whose treatment included radiotherapy and nephrectomy. The receptors derive from a man aged 45-65 years with renal cell carcinoma.

This clone came up a few times. V is TRBV5-8 and J is TRBJ1-1, with a weak D call TRBD1 (5 bases). V lost 4 bases to trimming and J lost 1 base, with 11 bases between them. The length of the CDR3 is 14 residues. The V gene's germline CDR1 is SGHTS and CDR2 YDEGEE. The CDR3 DNA reads as TGTGCCAGCAGCCGGGAGAGGGGGAACACTGAAGCTTTCTTT. Its protein product is CASSRERGNTEAFF. The variable domain in full, with the rest retrieved from reference TRBV5-8 and TRBJ1-1, is EAGVTQSPTHLIKTRGQQATLRCSPISGHTSVYWYQQALGLGLQFLLWYDEGEERNRGNFPPRFSGRQFPNYSSELNVNALELEDSALYLCASSRERGNTEAFFGQGTRLTVV.

V gene TRBV5-1 combines with J gene TRBJ1-2; 9 nucleotides align to TRBD1. This CDR3 is 15 amino acids long. After removal of 4 bases from V and 2 bases from J, the junction contained 6 bases not matched to a gene. Germline V CDR1 and CDR2: SGHRS, YFSETQ. CDR3 in DNA: TGCGCCAGCAGCCGAACAGGGGGCCAGAACTATGGCTACACCTTC. The encoded protein is CASSRTGGQNYGYTF.

V usage is TRBV7-2 and J usage is TRBJ1-1, with D possibly TRBD1 on 6 matching bases. The CDR3 covers 13 residues. From germline, CDR1 is SGHTA and CDR2 FQGNSA. V was pared by 5 bases and J by 10 bases, with 17 bases between. Here the CDR3 DNA reads TGTGCCAGCAGCCTGAGACAGGCCGGGGGAGCTTTCTTT. Translation: CASSLRQAGGAFF.

This sequence joins TRBV5-5 and TRBJ2-7, with D perhaps TRBD1 or TRBD2 (6 bases each). V was clipped by 0 bases and J by 5 bases, with 12 bases between them. The CDR3 covers 14 residues. Germline loops: CDR1 SGHKS, CDR2 YYEKEE (reference sequence). In DNA, the CDR3 is TGTGCCAGCAGCTTGGCCATAGGGGGGAACGAGCAGTACTTC. As protein: CASSLAIGGNEQYF.

This chain uses TRBV4-1 with TRBJ2-1; 14 bases align to TRBD2. The germline CDR1 and CDR2 sequences are MGHRA and YSYEKL. J was trimmed by 6 bases and V by 6 bases; bases with no gene match: 4. This CDR3 spans 15 amino acids. CDR3 protein: CASRLTSGGGNEQFF. CDR3 nucleotide sequence: TGCGCCAGCAGACTGACTAGCGGGGGGGGCAATGAGCAGTTCTTC.

V usage is TRBV7-9 and J usage is TRBJ1-5, with TRBD1 identical over 10 bases. The CDR3 totals 19 residues. Unmatched junction bases numbered 18, after V lost 3 bases and J lost 7 bases. The germline V gene encodes CDR1 SEHNR and CDR2 FQNEAQ (reference sequence). CDR3 region: CASSLGVRGTGAEQQPQHF. Written as DNA, the CDR3 is TGTGCCAGCAGCTTGGGGGTGCGGGGGACAGGGGCGGAACAACAGCCCCAGCATTTT. The full variable domain, completed using reference TRBV7-9 and TRBJ1-5, is DTGVSQNPRHKITKRGQNVTFRCDPISEHNRLYWYRQTLGQGPEFLTYFQNEAQLEKSRLLSDRFSAERPKGSFSTLEIQRTEQGDSAMYLCASSLGVRGTGAEQQPQHFGDGTRLSIL.

The rearrangement joins TRBV15 to TRBJ2-1; 8 nucleotides agree with TRBD2. This CDR3 is built from 18 residues. Germline V gives CDR1 LNHNV, CDR2 YYDKDF (reference sequence). The junction had 13 bases not matched to a gene; V was cut back by 3 bases and J by 3 bases. CDR3 residues: CATSRSGSLPQNYNEQFF. In DNA, the CDR3 is TGTGCCACCAGCAGGAGCGGGAGTCTCCCCCAAAACTACAATGAGCAGTTCTTC.

This chain uses TRBV2 with TRBJ1-5; a weak D match, TRBD1 (6 bases). The V end lost 2 bases, the J end lost 7 bases, and 15 bases lay between the germline ends. This CDR3 is 15 amino acids long. The V gene's germline CDR1 is SNHLY and CDR2 FYNNEI. CDR3 sequence: CASSEPPGGVQPQHF. The CDR3 DNA sequence: TGTGCCAGCAGTGAACCACCGGGGGGCGTCCAGCCCCAGCATTTT.

The chain joins TRBV30 to TRBJ1-4, with D possibly being TRBD1 (6 bases). Germline V gene sequence: CDR1 GTSNPN, CDR2 SVGIG (reference sequence). V lost 0 bases and J lost 7, with 15 bases in between. There are 15 residues in the CDR3. Here the CDR3 reads CAWSVIQGGIEKLFF. DNA for the CDR3: TGTGCCTGGAGTGTTATACAGGGTGGTATTGAAAAACTGTTTTTT.

This rearrangement joins TRBV27 to TRBJ2-2; 14 nucleotides match TRBD2. The germline CDR1 and CDR2 sequences are MNHEY and SMNVEV (reference sequence). The CDR3 is made up of 17 amino acids. J gave up 0 bases and V 6 bases, and 3 bases lay outside the gene matches. The CDR3, as DNA: TGTGCCAGCAGCAGACTAGCGGGAGGGACGAACACCGGGGAGCTGTTTTTT. This encodes CASSRLAGGTNTGELFF.

The CDR3 loop reads CAWKGLLRRYTF. CDR3 nucleotide sequence: TGTGCCTGGAAGGGTTTACTGCGGCGCTACACCTTC. The chain recombines TRBV30 with TRBJ1-2; the D is unclear. V shed 4 bases and J shed 9 bases, with 15 bases lying between them. Germline V gene data show CDR1 as GTSNPN and CDR2 as SVGIG (reference sequence). The CDR3 has 12 residues.

V is TRBV30 and J is TRBJ2-7; D might be TRBD2 (6 bases). V was pared by 3 bases and J by 6 bases, with 18 bases between. Germline V CDR1 and CDR2: GTSNPN, SVGIG (reference sequence). The CDR3 extends over 14 amino acids. CDR3 bases: TGTGCCTGGAGGTGGGGCATGACCGGGGGCGAGCAGTACTTC. It translates to CAWRWGMTGGEQYF. Supplemented by reference TRBV30 and TRBJ2-7, the full variable domain reads SQTIHQWPATLVQPVGSPLSLECTVEGTSNPNLYWYRQAAGRGLQLLFYSVGIGQISSEVPQNLSASRPQDRQFILSSKKLLLSDSGFYLCAWRWGMTGGEQYFGPGTRLTVT.

The CDR3 sequence is CASSLAGGQEETQYF. In DNA form, the CDR3 reads TGCGCCAGCAGCTTGGCAGGAGGACAGGAGGAGACCCAGTACTTC. The chain recombines TRBV5-1 with TRBJ2-5; TRBD1 agrees at 7 bases. Trimming cost V 0 bases and J 5 bases; bases outside gene matches: 7. The CDR3 contains 15 residues. Per the germline V gene, CDR1 is SGHRS and CDR2 is YFSETQ.

V gene TRBV7-9 combines with J gene TRBJ1-3; D gene ambiguous. Trimming pared 2 bases from V and 0 bases from J, leaving 14 bases between. Germline V gene sequence: CDR1 SEHNR, CDR2 FQNEAQ (reference sequence). CDR3 length equals 17 residues. The CDR3 region has the DNA TGTGCCAGCAGCTTATTTGGTTGGACCGCCTCTGGAAACACCATATATTTT. It encodes CASSLFGWTASGNTIYF.

V usage is TRBV25-1 and J usage is TRBJ2-5, with a possible D match to TRBD1 (6 bases). Trimming stripped 7 bases from V and 1 base from J, with 10 bases between. This CDR3 contains 13 residues. Per germline, CDR1 MGHDK and CDR2 SYGVNS. The CDR3 nucleotides read TGTGCCAGCACCAGGGACACCCAAGAGACCCAGTACTTC. Translation gives CASTRDTQETQYF.

V gene TRBV7-9 combines with J gene TRBJ2-2, with a weak D call TRBD1 (5 bases). The ends were cut back, 7 bases at V and 1 base at J, with 19 bases in the middle. The germline V gene encodes CDR1 SEHNR and CDR2 FQNEAQ (reference sequence). The CDR3 covers 17 residues. The CDR3 nucleotides are TGTGCCAGCACAGGGTTGATTGCCAAACTGAACACCGGGGAGCTGTTTTTT. Residues: CASTGLIAKLNTGELFF. The whole variable domain, filled in from reference TRBV7-9 and TRBJ2-2, reads DTGVSQNPRHKITKRGQNVTFRCDPISEHNRLYWYRQTLGQGPEFLTYFQNEAQLEKSRLLSDRFSAERPKGSFSTLEIQRTEQGDSAMYLCASTGLIAKLNTGELFFGEGSRLTVL.

J is TRBJ2-1 and V is TRBV9, with 7 bases identical to TRBD1. Germline values: CDR1 SGDLS, CDR2 YYNGEE. The ends lost 6 bases at V and 3 bases at J; junction bases unmatched: 6. The CDR3 covers 14 residues. The chain's CDR3 is CASNQGDSYNEQFF. DNA of the CDR3: TGTGCCAGCAATCAGGGGGATAGCTACAATGAGCAGTTCTTC.

The chain couples TRBV14 to TRBJ2-5; D possibly corresponds to TRBD1 (5 bases). With 5 bases removed from V and 2 bases from J, the gap between germline ends came to 9 bases. The CDR3 consists of 13 residues. Germline CDR1 is SGHDN and CDR2 is FVKESK. For the CDR3, the DNA is TGTGCCAGCAGCTCACAGGTTCAAGAGACCCAGTACTTC. It is translated as CASSSQVQETQYF.

The rearrangement uses TRBV5-5 and TRBJ1-2; D is uncertain. The germline V gene encodes CDR1 SGHKS and CDR2 YYEKEE (reference sequence). Trimming took off 2 bases at V and 5 bases at J, with 10 bases between the two ends. The length of the CDR3 is 13 residues. The CDR3 nucleotides are TGTGCCAGCAGCTTCGCGAGGTCGTATGGCTACACCTTC. Translating it yields CASSFARSYGYTF.